The 27 T cell receptor beta chains in this list originate from one sample, sequenced in a study of cytomegalovirus exposure and HLA in healthy donors. The assay was immunoSEQ multiplex PCR, and TCRdb's table has in-frame clones only and misses some. In the table there are about 130,000 clones, approximately 91% of which are singletons. The sample consisted of PBMCs. The receptors were sampled from a woman aged 18 to 35 in good health and CMV-seronegative.

The V and J genes are TRBV7-6 and TRBJ1-2; 7 nucleotides agree with TRBD1. CDR1 is SGHVS, CDR2 FNYEAQ, per germline. V shed 5 bases and J 8 bases; nucleotides not matched to a gene: 23. This CDR3 contains 18 residues. The DNA for the CDR3 is TGTGCCAGCAGCCCGGGAACTGGTGGAGGGGGCGTCTCGGAGGGCTACACCTTC. Its protein is CASSPGTGGGGVSEGYTF.

The chain recombines TRBV7-9 with TRBJ1-4; no definite D call. Looked up from germline, CDR1 is SEHNR and CDR2 is FQNEAQ (reference sequence). CDR3 size: 19 residues. Trimming took 4 bases from V and 0 from J, leaving 21 bases between them. The chain's CDR3 is CASSSPSGSATATNEKLFF. DNA of the CDR3: TGTGCCAGCAGCTCCCCGTCGGGGTCCGCGACTGCAACTAATGAAAAACTGTTTTTT.

V is TRBV7-9 and J is TRBJ1-4; possible D gene TRBD1, 5 bases. CDR1 is SEHNR and CDR2 is FQNEAQ in the germline V gene (reference sequence). Trimming removed 6 bases at V and 8 bases at J, with 16 bases between. There are 14 residues in the CDR3. The CDR3 nucleotides read TGTGCCAGCAGACCCGGAAGGGGATACGAAAAACTGTTTTTT. This translates into CASRPGRGYEKLFF.

The chain links TRBV13 to TRBJ2-5, with D unresolved. Germline V gives CDR1 PRHDT, CDR2 FYEKMQ (reference sequence). V was cut by 3 bases and J by 2 bases, with 7 bases left in between. CDR3 length: 13 residues. CDR3 amino acids: CASSFPRQETQYF. In DNA, the CDR3 is TGTGCCAGCAGCTTCCCCCGGCAAGAGACCCAGTACTTC. Full variable domain (outside the CDR3, taken from reference TRBV13 and TRBJ2-5): AAGVIQSPRHLIKEKRETATLKCYPIPRHDTVYWYQQGPGQDPQFLISFYEKMQSDKGSIPDRFSAQQFSDYHSELNMSSLELGDSALYFCASSFPRQETQYFGPGTRLLVL.

The V and J genes are TRBV11-3 and TRBJ2-3, with 11 bases fitting TRBD2. The germline gives CDR1 SGHNT, CDR2 YENEEA. J gave up 2 bases and V 5 bases, and 6 bases lay outside the gene matches. CDR3 length equals 16 residues. CDR3 bases: TGTGCCAGCAGCCTTAGGACTAGCGGGCCCACAGATACGCAGTATTTT. Translated: CASSLRTSGPTDTQYF.

The rearrangement joins TRBV15 to TRBJ1-1, with D uncertain. The V gene lost 0 bases and the J gene lost 5 bases, with 10 bases spanning the gap. This CDR3 has 14 residues. CDR1 is LNHNV and CDR2 is YYDKDF in the germline V gene (reference sequence). The CDR3 sequence: CATSREVGGTEAFF. The CDR3 DNA is TGTGCCACCAGCAGAGAGGTGGGAGGAACTGAAGCTTTCTTT.

This clone was detected only a few times. The J gene is TRBJ2-7, the V gene TRBV11-2; TRBD2 aligns across 11 bases. Trimming at V came to 3 bases and at J to 3 bases, leaving 4 bases not matched to a gene. There are 15 residues in the CDR3. Germline CDR1 SGHAT, CDR2 FQNNGV. CDR3 bases: TGTGCCAGCAGCTTGGGACTAGCGGTCGGCTACGAGCAGTACTTC. Its translation is CASSLGLAVGYEQYF.

The chain employs TRBV10-1 and TRBJ2-2, with 9 positions matching TRBD1. With 5 bases clipped from V and 6 bases from J, the junction kept 7 bases outside the gene matches. Germline-derived CDR1 and CDR2 are WNHNN and SYGVQD (reference sequence). The CDR3 covers 15 residues. The CDR3 DNA sequence: TGCGCCAGCAGTTCCGGGACAGGGAGCCCCGGGGAGCTGTTTTTT. This translates into CASSSGTGSPGELFF.

The chain uses TRBV5-1 and TRBJ1-2; the match to TRBD1 covers 8 bases. The junction had 4 bases not matched to a gene; V was cut back by 5 bases and J by 4 bases. This CDR3 has 13 residues. The germline V gene encodes CDR1 SGHRS and CDR2 YFSETQ. The CDR3: CASSPGGGYGYTF. The DNA of the CDR3 is TGCGCCAGCAGTCCAGGGGGCGGCTATGGCTACACCTTC.

The chain uses TRBV29-1 and TRBJ1-1; D gene ambiguous. There are 12 residues in the CDR3. V lost 0 bases and J lost 2, with 4 bases in between. The germline V gene encodes CDR1 SQVTM and CDR2 ANQGSEA. The CDR3 spells CSVEDVNTEAFF. As DNA, the CDR3 is TGCAGCGTTGAAGATGTAAACACTGAAGCTTTCTTT.

This chain uses TRBV25-1 with TRBJ2-3; tentative D call: TRBD2 (6 bases). CDR3 length: 14 amino acids. Germline CDR1 and CDR2: MGHDK and SYGVNS. V was pared by 8 bases and J by 2 bases, with 14 bases between. CDR3 sequence: CASGGTLPTDTQYF. The DNA of the CDR3 is TGTGCCAGCGGAGGGACCCTTCCCACAGATACGCAGTATTTT.

The genes are TRBV4-1 and TRBJ1-3; D unresolved. Germline assignment: CDR1 MGHRA and CDR2 YSYEKL. The CDR3 is made up of 15 amino acids. The V end was cut by 3 bases, the J end by 0 bases, with 9 bases between. CDR3 sequence reads: CASSQPVRSGNTIYF. For the CDR3, the DNA is TGCGCCAGCAGCCAGCCGGTCCGCTCTGGAAACACCATATATTTT.

The genes are TRBV19 and TRBJ2-3; 10 bases agree with TRBD1. The germline V gene has CDR1 LNHDA and CDR2 SQIVND (reference sequence). V was clipped by 6 bases and J by 3 bases; unmatched bases: 6. This CDR3 spans 15 amino acids. CDR3 protein: CASSRDRGLTDTQYF. CDR3 nucleotides: TGTGCCAGTAGCCGGGACAGGGGTTTGACAGATACGCAGTATTTT.

The chain uses TRBV11-3 and TRBJ1-1, with a possible D match to TRBD1 (6 bases). The CDR3 consists of 12 residues. Germline V gene data show CDR1 as SGHNT and CDR2 as YENEEA. The ends were cut back, 5 bases at V and 6 bases at J, with 10 bases in the middle. CDR3 sequence: CASSVGASEAFF. CDR3 sequence (DNA): TGTGCCAGCAGCGTGGGGGCGTCTGAAGCTTTCTTT. The full variable domain, its missing parts supplied by reference TRBV11-3 and TRBJ1-1, is EAGVVQSPRYKIIEKKQPVAFWCNPISGHNTLYWYLQNLGQGPELLIRYENEEAVDDSQLPKDRFSAERLKGVDSTLKIQPAELGDSAVYLCASSVGASEAFFGQGTRLTVV.

The sample holds one count of this clone. V is TRBV7-9 and J is TRBJ2-7; a weak D match, TRBD2 (6 bases). The CDR3 length is 13 residues. CDR1 SEHNR and CDR2 FQNEAQ come from the germline V gene (reference sequence). The V and J ends lost 7 bases and 0 bases respectively, with 10 bases between them. CDR3 sequence: CASTASASYEQYF. Written as DNA, the CDR3 is TGTGCCAGCACGGCTAGCGCCTCCTACGAGCAGTACTTC.

The rearrangement uses TRBV27 and TRBJ2-2; D perhaps matches TRBD1 (6 bases). The germline CDR1 and CDR2 sequences are MNHEY and SMNVEV (reference sequence). The V and J ends lost 7 bases and 1 base respectively, with 7 bases between them. This CDR3 comprises 13 residues. CDR3 nucleotides: TGTGCCAGCATGGGACAGAACACCGGGGAGCTGTTTTTT. Translated, it gives CASMGQNTGELFF.

The V gene is TRBV29-1, the J gene TRBJ2-1, with D possibly being TRBD2 (6 bases). Looked up from germline, CDR1 is SQVTM and CDR2 is ANQGSEA. The CDR3 consists of 13 residues. Between the trimmed V and J ends, which lost 2 bases and 10 bases, there was a span of 15 bases. The chain's CDR3 is CSVESRDWGEQFF. The DNA of the CDR3 is TGCAGCGTTGAATCCCGGGACTGGGGGGAGCAGTTCTTC.

The chain couples TRBV5-4 to TRBJ2-3; D may be TRBD1 (6 bases). The V end lost 4 bases, the J end lost 6 bases, and 15 bases lay between the germline ends. CDR1 is SGHNT, CDR2 YYREEE, per germline (reference sequence). The CDR3 is 14 amino acids. In nucleotides, the CDR3 is TGTGCCAGCAGCCGTGGACAGTCTGGCGATACGCAGTATTTT. It codes for CASSRGQSGDTQYF.

The chain carries TRBV6-5 and TRBJ2-1; maybe TRBD1 (5 bases). The CDR3 is 12 residues long. V dropped 8 bases and J dropped 14 bases, with 19 bases sitting between them. CDR1 is MNHEY and CDR2 is SVGAGI in the germline V gene. CDR3: CASRKFTGKEFF. The CDR3 DNA sequence: TGTGCCAGCCGAAAGTTCACAGGCAAAGAGTTCTTC.

This clone was counted a single time. This chain joins TRBV29-1 and TRBJ2-3; the match to TRBD2 covers 11 bases. Trimming cost V 2 bases and J 2 bases; bases outside gene matches: 12. Germline assignment: CDR1 SQVTM and CDR2 ANQGSEA. There are 18 residues in the CDR3. CDR3 sequence reads: CSVEPLSGTSGHTDTQYF. The DNA of the CDR3 is TGCAGCGTTGAACCATTATCCGGGACTAGCGGCCACACAGATACGCAGTATTTT.

This clone occurred once. The chain links TRBV29-1 to TRBJ2-1; 9 bases agree with TRBD2. The CDR3 loop spans 14 amino acids. The V gene end was trimmed by 4 bases and the J gene end by 6 bases; junction bases not matched to a gene: 7. Germline assignment: CDR1 SQVTM and CDR2 ANQGSEA. The CDR3 loop reads CSVVLAGGGNEQFF. The DNA for the CDR3 is TGCAGCGTTGTACTGGCGGGAGGGGGCAATGAGCAGTTCTTC.

The CDR3 sequence is CASSLLAGSSYNEQFF. DNA of the CDR3: TGTGCCAGCAGTTTGCTAGCGGGAAGCTCCTACAATGAGCAGTTCTTC. The V and J genes are TRBV28 and TRBJ2-1, with TRBD2 matching 9 bases. CDR1 MDHEN and CDR2 SYDVKM come from the germline V gene. The V segment lost 3 bases and the J segment 0 bases; nucleotides outside the gene matches: 3. The CDR3 extends over 16 amino acids.

This chain joins TRBV30 and TRBJ2-1; D uncertain. V lost 2 bases and J 9 bases, leaving 11 bases between the germline ends. The CDR3 contains 12 residues. Germline V gene sequence: CDR1 GTSNPN, CDR2 SVGIG (reference sequence). The DNA for the CDR3 is TGTGCCTGGAGTAAACGCGATGGTGAGCAGTTCTTC. Its translation: CAWSKRDGEQFF.

The chain links TRBV5-1 to TRBJ2-7; tentatively, D is TRBD2 (5 bases). Germline V gives CDR1 SGHRS, CDR2 YFSETQ. Trimming took 2 bases from V and 4 from J, leaving 10 bases between them. The CDR3 spans 13 residues. The CDR3 loop reads CASSFGDSYEQYF. The CDR3 nucleotides read TGCGCCAGCAGCTTCGGGGATTCTTACGAGCAGTACTTC.

The chain carries TRBV25-1 and TRBJ2-7; D is possibly TRBD2 (5 bases). The CDR3 has 14 amino acids. Germline assignment: CDR1 MGHDK and CDR2 SYGVNS. Trimming left V 5 bases short and J 3 bases short, with 14 bases between. As DNA, the CDR3 is TGTGCCAGCAGTCCTACGCCCGGGAACTACGAGCAGTACTTC. It is translated as CASSPTPGNYEQYF.

This clone turned up a few times. The rearrangement joins TRBV2 to TRBJ2-7, with TRBD1 matching over 8 bases. This CDR3 contains 12 residues. Germline V gene data show CDR1 as SNHLY and CDR2 as FYNNEI. J lost 4 bases, V lost 6 bases, and 2 bases had no gene match. Written as DNA, the CDR3 is TGTGCCAGCAGCAACAGGGGGTACGAGCAGTACTTC. Its protein product is CASSNRGYEQYF.

J is TRBJ2-1 and V is TRBV5-1, with 12 nucleotides matching TRBD2. This CDR3 is built from 18 residues. From germline, CDR1 is SGHRS and CDR2 YFSETQ. The ends lost 4 bases at V and 0 bases at J; junction bases unmatched: 8. The CDR3 DNA is TGCGCCAGCAGCCTCGGGACTAGCGGGTACTACTCCTACAATGAGCAGTTCTTC. This translates into CASSLGTSGYYSYNEQFF.